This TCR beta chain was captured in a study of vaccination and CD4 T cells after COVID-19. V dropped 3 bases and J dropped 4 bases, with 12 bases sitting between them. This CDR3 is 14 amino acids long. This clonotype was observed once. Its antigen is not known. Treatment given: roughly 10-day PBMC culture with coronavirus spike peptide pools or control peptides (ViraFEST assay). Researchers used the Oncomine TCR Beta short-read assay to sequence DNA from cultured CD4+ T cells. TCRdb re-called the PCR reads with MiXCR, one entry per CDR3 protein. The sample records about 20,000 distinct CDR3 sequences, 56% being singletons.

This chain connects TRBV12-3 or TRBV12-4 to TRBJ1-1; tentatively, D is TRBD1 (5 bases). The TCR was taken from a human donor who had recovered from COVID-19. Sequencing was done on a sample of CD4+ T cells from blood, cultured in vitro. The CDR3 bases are TGTGCCAGCAGTTTGTCCCCCGGGGGCACTGAAGCTTTCTTT. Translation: CASSLSPGGTEAFF.